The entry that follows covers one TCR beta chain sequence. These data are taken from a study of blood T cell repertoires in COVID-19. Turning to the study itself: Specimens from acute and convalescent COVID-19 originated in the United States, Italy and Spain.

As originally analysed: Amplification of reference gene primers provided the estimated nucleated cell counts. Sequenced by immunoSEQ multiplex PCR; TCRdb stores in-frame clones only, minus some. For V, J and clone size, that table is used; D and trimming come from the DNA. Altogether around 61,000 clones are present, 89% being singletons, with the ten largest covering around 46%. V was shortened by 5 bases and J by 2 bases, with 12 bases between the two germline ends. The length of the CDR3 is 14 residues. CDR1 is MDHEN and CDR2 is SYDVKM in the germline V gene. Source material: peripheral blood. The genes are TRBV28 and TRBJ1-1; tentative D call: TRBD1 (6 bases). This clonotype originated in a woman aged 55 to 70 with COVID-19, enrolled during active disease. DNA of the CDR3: TGTGCCAGCAGTGCCGGCGGGGGCAACACTGAAGCTTTCTTT. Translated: CASSAGGGNTEAFF.